This note documents a single T cell receptor (beta chain) sequence. The CDR3 is 14 amino acids. CDR1 and CDR2 (germline): SEHNR, FQNEAQ (reference sequence). Trimming took 3 bases from V and 5 from J; bases not matched to a gene: 6. These data come from a study of PD-L1 blockade in urothelial cancer. The assay was immunoSEQ multiplex PCR, and TCRdb's table has in-frame clones only and misses some. The table has more than 85,000 clones, over 75% seen once; the top ten hold 2% to 2.5%. Documented time point: pretreatment peripheral blood. Sequencing used PBMCs, obtained around atezolizumab (anti-PD-L1) treatment. The rearrangement joins TRBV7-9 to TRBJ1-1; 7 nucleotides align to TRBD1. This sequence was found in a man aged 55-75 years with urothelial cancer. The chain's CDR3 is CASSLEGAPTEAFF. The CDR3 nucleotides read TGTGCCAGCAGCTTGGAGGGGGCGCCTACTGAAGCTTTCTTT.